This note documents a single T cell receptor (beta chain) sequence. Its antigen is unknown. The entry originates in a study of cytomegalovirus exposure and HLA in healthy donors. Study findings and constraints: Productive status was seen about 90% or about 30% of the time for most TCR beta V segments in an earlier analysis. The authors enumerated over 150 TCR beta chains as linked to cytomegalovirus. Reports indicate that TCR beta sequences accurately predicted the HLA-A and HLA-B alleles of most subjects.

Losses at the gene ends were 5 bases for V and 1 base for J; bases not matched to a gene: 6. CDR1 is SEHNR, CDR2 FQNEAQ, per germline (reference sequence). The CDR3 spans 15 residues. 13 Jbeta primers and 60 Vbeta primers were used for the PCR. Clones were read by immunoSEQ multiplex PCR, and TCRdb kept only the in-frame ones, dropping some. The table shows around 100,000 clones, with 70% occurring only once. This clonotype was sampled from a man aged 30-40 years in good health and CMV-seropositive. The sequenced sample consisted of PBMCs. The chain carries TRBV7-9 and TRBJ1-2; TRBD1 agrees at 8 bases. The CDR3 reads CASSPTGGFNYGYTF. The CDR3 DNA reads TGTGCCAGCAGCCCAACAGGGGGTTTTAACTATGGCTACACCTTC.